This T cell receptor (beta chain) was identified in a study of OX40 agonist ivuxolimab in advanced cancers. Overall study context: Dosing consisted of intravenous ivuxolimab at 0.01 to 10 mg/kg every 2 weeks. Study findings and constraints: Dosing at 0.1 to 3.0 mg/kg was accompanied by clonal expansion of CD4+ and CD8+ blood T cells by week 6.

The CDR3 runs 16 residues. The ends lost 5 bases at V and 6 bases at J; junction bases unmatched: 16. CDR1 and CDR2 (germline): MNHNY, SVGAGI (reference sequence). To note about this clone: Its specificity is unknown.

Profiled with immunoSEQ multiplex PCR; TCRdb holds only in-frame clones, not every one. The table records tens of thousands of clones, about 86% of them present only once. This TCR came from an adult with an advanced solid tumor such as melanoma, head and neck, liver or kidney cancer. The V call is TRBV6-6, the J call TRBJ2-7; 7 bases match TRBD2. The sequencing here drew on CD4+ or CD8+ T cells sorted from blood, taken in a trial of the OX40 agonist ivuxolimab. This CDR3 reads CASSPVGAGFLGEQYF. Written as DNA, the CDR3 is TGTGCCAGCAGTCCCGTCGGAGCGGGGTTCTTGGGCGAGCAGTACTTC.